These 23 T cell receptor beta chains share one sample of origin, sequenced in a study of tumor and adjacent non-tumor tissue in lung cancer. TCRbeta libraries were built with three rounds of nested PCR, modified from ARM-PCR. TCRdb itself ran the multiplex PCR reads through MiXCR, one entry per CDR3 protein. The table has approximately 65,000 distinct CDR3 sequences, 55% to 75% seen once. The template was RNA from unsorted bulk tissue. Sequencing input: lung tumor tissue. These receptors originate from a man between 45 and 60 years old with non-small cell lung cancer.

Worth noting for this clonotype: An end of the junction differs from the germline gene, which may be a read error. This chain connects TRBV4-1 to TRBJ2-1, with TRBD2 matching over 8 bases. CDR1 is MGHRA, CDR2 YSYEKL, per germline. This CDR3 has 16 amino acids. CDR3 sequence: CASSPRTCGRNNEQFF. The CDR3, as DNA: TGCGCCAGCAGCCCGAGGACTTGCGGGAGGAACAATGAGCAGTTTTTC.

By share, this clonotype counts as medium-sized. The chain employs TRBV11-2 and TRBJ2-5; no clear D gene. Germline CDR1 SGHAT, CDR2 FQNNGV. There are 13 residues in the CDR3. Trimming left V 5 bases short and J 2 bases short, with 9 bases between. The CDR3 region is CASSLWSQETQYF. CDR3 DNA sequence: TGTGCCAGCAGCCTCTGGAGTCAAGAGACCCAGTACTTC.

As concerns this clonotype: A single base separates this from a much larger clone, so it may be a read error. This chain's CDR3 is CSVDSWGVANEQFF. CDR3 DNA sequence: TGCAGCGTTGATTCGTGGGGCGTGGCAAATGAGCAGTTCTTC. The chain joins TRBV29-1 to TRBJ2-1, with D perhaps TRBD1 (5 bases). V was pared by 3 bases and J by 7 bases, with 16 bases between. Germline V lookup: CDR1 SQVTM, CDR2 ANQGSEA. This CDR3 is 14 amino acids long.

This chain uses TRBV11-2 with TRBJ2-1, with D perhaps matching TRBD2 (5 bases). The V gene lost 7 bases and the J gene lost 8 bases, with 21 bases spanning the gap. Germline lookup yields CDR1 SGHAT and CDR2 FQNNGV. This CDR3 is built from 15 residues. As DNA, the CDR3 is TGTGCCAGCAACCCTTCTGGCTGGAGCGGTTATGAGCAGTTCTTC. Translated, it gives CASNPSGWSGYEQFF.

For this clonotype: This clone may be a read error of a much larger clone one base away. The chain recombines TRBV12-5 with TRBJ1-5; 12 positions agree with TRBD1. The CDR3 is 18 amino acids. Per germline, CDR1 LGHNT and CDR2 FRNRAP. The CDR3 nucleotides are TGTGCTAGTGGTCACGATGGGGGACAGGGGGCAAGCAGTCAGCCCCAGCATTTT. Protein sequence: CASGHDGGQGASSQPQHF.

This clonotype has more than one count but fewer than ten. A clone one base away is much larger, so this may be a read error. The chain links TRBV4-1 to TRBJ2-7; perhaps TRBD1 as D (6 bases). The CDR3 runs to 14 residues. CDR1 is MGHRA and CDR2 is YSYEKL in the germline V gene. The CDR3 DNA reads as TGCGCCAGCAGCCCCTTTTGGGGGCCCTACGGGCAGTACTTC. Translating gives CASSPFWGPYGQYF.

Relative to its sample, this clonotype is medium-sized. The rearrangement links TRBV12-3 or TRBV12-4 to TRBJ1-2; D unclear. CDR3 length equals 16 residues. The V and J ends lost 1 base and 0 bases respectively, with 12 bases between them. CDR3 in amino acids: CASSLVYKAANYGYTF. The CDR3 nucleotides are TGTGCCAGCAGTTTAGTATATAAGGCAGCTAACTATGGCTACACCTTC.

This clonotype was counted ten times or more. The V gene is TRBV6-1, the J gene TRBJ2-5; D might be TRBD2 (5 bases). The CDR3 sequence is 14 residues long. Between the trimmed V and J ends, which lost 6 bases and 5 bases, there was a span of 16 bases. Germline CDR1 MNHNS, CDR2 SASEGT. The CDR3 reads CASRARARVETQYF. The CDR3 coding sequence is TGTGCCAGCAGGGCCAGAGCGAGGGTGGAGACCCAGTACTTC.

For this clonotype: At one of its ends the junction is not consistent with the germline gene, which may arise from a read error. The chain uses TRBV20-1 and TRBJ1-5; D ambiguous. The CDR3 has 15 residues. CDR1 and CDR2 from the germline V gene are DFQATT and SNEGSKA (reference sequence). The CDR3 here is CSTRGIGRTDQPQHF. The CDR3 DNA is TGCAGTACTAGAGGGATAGGCCGCACGGATCAGCCCCAGCATTTT.

This clonotype showed up just a few times. This chain uses TRBV24-1 with TRBJ2-5; maybe TRBD2 (6 bases). Germline V gene lookup returns CDR1 KGHDR and CDR2 SFDVKD. This CDR3 is built from 17 residues. V was clipped by 1 base and J by 0 bases, with 14 bases between them. The CDR3 loop reads CATSDFGAGRYQETQYF. The CDR3 DNA reads TGTGCCACCAGTGATTTTGGGGCAGGGAGGTACCAAGAGACCCAGTACTTC.

Of note for this clonotype: A single base separates this from a much larger clone, so it may be a read error. The genes are TRBV6-5 and TRBJ1-1, with D tentatively TRBD1 (6 bases). The V gene's germline CDR1 is MNHEY and CDR2 SVGAGI. Trimming took 5 bases from V and 3 from J, leaving 16 bases between them. The CDR3 extends over 15 amino acids. The CDR3 sequence is CASSPTSGGHTEAFF. The CDR3 DNA is TGTGCCAGCAGTCCTACGTCCGGGGGGCACACTGAAGCTTTCTTT.

The gene calls are TRBV19 and TRBJ2-1, with a weak D call TRBD2 (6 bases). CDR1 and CDR2 from the germline V gene are LNHDA and SQIVND (reference sequence). The CDR3 extends over 13 amino acids. The ends were cut back, 5 bases at V and 4 bases at J, with 9 bases in the middle. CDR3 amino acids: CASSLATYNEQFF. The CDR3 DNA reads as TGTGCCAGTAGTCTAGCGACATACAATGAGCAGTTCTTC.

This clonotype appeared a few times. A single base separates this from a much larger clone, so it may be a read error. This chain joins TRBV10-2 and TRBJ2-7, with D possibly called TRBD1 or TRBD2 (5 bases each). This CDR3 spans 13 amino acids. CDR1 is WSHSY and CDR2 is SAAADI in the germline V gene. The CDR3 here is CASRGRNNYEQCF. As DNA, the CDR3 is TGCGCCAGCAGGGGACGGAACAACTACGAGCAGTGCTTC.

This clonotype was counted between two and nine times. Here the CDR3 DNA reads TGTGCCAGCTCCGAATCGGCGGGACAGTTCTATGGCTACACCTTC. This translates into CASSESAGQFYGYTF. The chain employs TRBV28 and TRBJ1-2; the match to TRBD1 covers 7 bases. The germline V gene has CDR1 MDHEN and CDR2 SYDVKM. This CDR3 has 15 amino acids. The V and J ends lost 8 bases and 4 bases, in that order; junction bases with no gene match: 13.

This clonotype appeared many times. This chain links TRBV12-3 or TRBV12-4 with TRBJ2-3, with TRBD2 matching over 13 bases. Trimming cost V 5 bases and J 1 base; bases outside gene matches: 6. CDR3 length: 17 amino acids. The CDR3 loop is CASSGLAGEGGTDTQYF. CDR3 coding DNA: TGTGCCAGCAGTGGACTAGCGGGAGAAGGGGGCACAGATACGCAGTATTTT.

V usage is TRBV4-1 and J usage is TRBJ1-1; maybe TRBD1 (5 bases). This CDR3 spans 14 amino acids. Trimming stripped 10 bases from V and 6 bases from J, with 21 bases between. CDR1 and CDR2 from the germline V gene are MGHRA and YSYEKL. The DNA of the CDR3 is TGCGCCAACAGGCAAGTATCGTTCACTCCTGAAGCTTTCTTT. It encodes CANRQVSFTPEAFF.

A remark on this clonotype: A read error may be the cause here, since a much bigger clone is one base away. J is TRBJ2-7 and V is TRBV20-1; the D is unclear. Germline V gene sequence: CDR1 DFQATT, CDR2 SNEGSKA (reference sequence). The CDR3 contains 12 residues. CDR3 protein: CNARKSVAEQYF. As DNA, the CDR3 is TGCAATGCTAGAAAGTCCGTGGCCGAGCAGTACTTC.

As regards this clonotype: This may be a read error, as it is one base from a much larger clone. The rearrangement uses TRBV2 and TRBJ1-4; D gene unclear. In germline, CDR1 is SNHLY, CDR2 FYNNEI. The CDR3 extends over 15 amino acids. V shed 7 bases and J shed 4 bases, with 16 bases lying between them. DNA for the CDR3: TGTGCCAGCAAAGTAGCGATAGGCGTTAATGAAAAACTGTTTTTT. Translation gives CASKVAIGVNEKLFF.

V is TRBV6-1 and J is TRBJ2-5, with TRBD2 as a possible D gene (6 bases). The CDR3 runs 16 residues. V was cut by 3 bases and J by 2 bases, with 16 bases left in between. CDR1 and CDR2 from the germline V gene are MNHNS and SASEGT. The CDR3 spells CASSEWEAGRQETQYF. The CDR3 DNA sequence: TGTGCCAGCAGTGAGTGGGAGGCGGGCCGACAAGAGACCCAGTACTTC.

Turning to this clonotype: This clone may be a read error of a much larger clone one base away. V and J are TRBV20-1 and TRBJ2-7; TRBD2 matches at 7 bases. CDR1 is DFQATT, CDR2 SNEGSKA, per germline (reference sequence). The length of the CDR3 is 14 residues. The CDR3 loop is CIAREGGDAYEQYF. Here the CDR3 DNA reads TGCATTGCTAGAGAGGGAGGGGATGCCTACGAGCAGTACTTC.

The table lists this clonotype with many counts. The chain couples TRBV14 to TRBJ2-1, with D perhaps matching TRBD2 (6 bases). The CDR3 runs to 14 residues. Trimming removed 3 bases from V and 4 bases from J, with 10 bases in between. The germline V gene has CDR1 SGHDN and CDR2 FVKESK. CDR3 amino acids: CASSQGGPYNEQFF. The CDR3, as DNA: TGTGCCAGCAGCCAGGGAGGTCCTTACAATGAGCAGTTCTTC.

Many counts were recorded for this clonotype. The V and J genes are TRBV7-9 and TRBJ1-6; D gene ambiguous. Germline CDR1 and CDR2: SEHNR and FQNEAQ (reference sequence). Trimming shortened V by 3 bases and J by 6 bases, and 9 bases separated the two germline ends. The CDR3 contains 14 residues. The CDR3, as DNA: TGTGCCAGCAGCTTTCCCCAGCTTAATTCACCCCTCCACTTT. It translates to CASSFPQLNSPLHF.

As regards this clonotype: The junction and the germline gene differ at one end; a read error may be behind it. The J gene is TRBJ2-6, the V gene TRBV28; unclear D gene. Germline CDR1 reads MDHEN; CDR2 reads SYDVKM. The CDR3 spans 15 residues. The DNA of the CDR3 is TGTTCCAGCAGTTTGAGAGTCTCTGGGGCCAACGTCCTGACTTTC. It codes for CSSSLRVSGANVLTF.